This TCR beta chain is from a study of vaccination and CD4 T cells after COVID-19 (dated by TCRdb to between 2021 and 2022). Some background on the complete study: In the convalescent cohort there were six males and four females, among whom were two Hispanic individuals, seven Caucasians, two Asians and one multiracial person. The time from the second vaccine dose to post-vaccine blood sampling had a median of roughly 70 days and ranged from about 14 to 241 days. In approximately ten COVID-19 convalescent patients and 4 infection-naive healthy vaccine recipients, the spike-specific CD4+ TCR repertoire before mRNA vaccination was compared with the repertoire after mRNA vaccination. Memory CD4+ T cell crossreactivity between SARS-CoV-2 and common cold coronavirus spike proteins was assessed at the TCR clonotype level in an earlier paper using these donors. Participants received two doses of either the Pfizer-BioNTech BNT162b2 vaccine (n=8) or the Moderna mRNA-1273 vaccine (n=2). Overlapping spike peptide pools from SARS-CoV-2 and from the common cold coronaviruses HCoV-NL63, HCoV-OC43 and HCoV-229E were used as culture stimuli. Control cultures received a CEFX viral epitope pool as the positive control, an HIV-1 Nef peptide pool as the negative control, or no peptide. Post-COVID blood samples were collected from convalescent patients a median of about 92 days after diagnosis, with a range of about 35 to 170 days.

The treatment or condition tag for this specimen amounts to: 10-day PBMC culture with coronavirus spike peptide pools or control peptides (ViraFEST assay). CD4+ T cells from unexposed donors were collected before the COVID-19 pandemic (2011-2018). To expand antigen-specific T cells with peptide pools and then pick out the expanded clonotypes through TCR sequencing, the study relied on the ViraFEST assay. Each well held two million PBMCs cultured with approximately 9.2 ug/ml peptide pools in IMDM containing 5% human AB serum and about 10 IU/ml IL-2. On days 3 and 7, half of the culture medium was replaced with fresh IL-2-containing medium. Once the cells had been in culture for about 10 days, the EasySep CD4+ T cell isolation kit was used to isolate CD4+ T cells by negative selection. Unexposed donor CD4+ T cells were tested for reactivity to SARS-CoV-2 S and N and four common cold coronavirus spike pools, as cell number allowed. Ficoll-Paque Plus gradient centrifugation was used to isolate PBMCs from whole blood, and the isolated PBMCs were then either used fresh or cryopreserved at -140C. Culture conditions were generally each tested in triplicate wells. Leukapheresis product for the unexposed donors was purchased commercially.

Study-wide findings and limitations: The number of convalescent patients in the study was relatively small, and the study did not examine early timepoints following natural infection. In convalescent patients, a median around 90% of post-vaccine SARS-CoV-2-reactive clones were detected only after vaccination, and vaccine-specific priming was suggested by this finding. Of the vaccine-specific clones in convalescent patients, 304 of 307, or nearly all, reacted only to SARS-CoV-2 spike and did not cross-react with common cold coronaviruses. Although the median number of SARS-CoV-2-reactive clonotypes went up from fewer than 25 after infection to 35 to 40 after vaccination, the increase was not significant.

The germline V gene provides CDR1 SGHVS and CDR2 FNYEAQ. The CDR3 has 14 amino acids, counting the end cysteine and phenylalanine. Only the CDR3 portion is preserved as DNA: 42 bases, with reading frame beginning at the first base. V drops 2 bases and J drops 2 bases, leaving 10 bases in between. This clonotype was observed a handful of times. Its antigen is not yet known. The input lacks base qualities; no much larger clone sits a single base away. The library was obtained by PCR. TCR sequencing of DNA from cultured CD4+ T cells used the Oncomine TCR Beta short-read assay at the Johns Hopkins FTIC core. Genomic DNA was extracted from the cultured CD4+ T cells with the QIAamp micro DNA kit. The Oncomine TCR Beta libraries from cultured CD4+ T cells were pooled using unique dual indexes and then sequenced on an Illumina iSeq 100. On the study's bioinformatics: Non-productive sequences were removed, and CDR3s not starting with C, not ending with F or W, or shorter than 7 amino acids were discarded. The MANAFEST web application was used to identify antigen-specific clonotypes by comparing peptide-stimulated wells against reference wells and other culture wells. An FDR below 0.05, an odds ratio above 5, and a productive frequency above 0.1% in at least two of three replicate wells were required for clones to be considered positive. A clonotype counted as cross-reactive if it showed significant expansion both in the SARS-CoV-2 spike wells and in at least one common cold coronavirus spike condition. CDR3 homology was assessed with Levenshtein distances (stringdist) and unrooted phylogenetic trees (ape) in R version 3.6.1. Using fastp trimming at Q25 and MiXCR clonotype assembly, TCRdb reanalyzed the public sequencing data and kept in-frame beta chains. A single entry per CDR3 protein holds the most common genes and DNA from its merged rows. These V and J calls derive from TCRdb rather than the authors' analysis. In all, the sample holds more than 10,000 distinct CDR3 sequences, and 32% of those were seen once. The top ten hold around 13% of the sample.

The sequence derives from a human donor in good health. Recombination connected TRBV7-6 to TRBJ2-7; no confident D gene assignment can be made. The source material was CD4+ T cells from blood, cultured in vitro. The CDR3 has the sequence CASSLWPETYEQYF. The nucleotide sequence reads as follows: TGTGCCAGCAGCTTATGGCCAGAGACCTACGAGCAGTACTTC.